A single sample gave rise to the 8 T cell receptor beta chains below, sequenced in a study of blood T cell repertoires in COVID-19. Only in-frame clones appear in the TCRdb table, and some are missing; sequencing was by immunoSEQ multiplex PCR. This table holds roughly 150,000 clones, approximately 83% found once. Sequencing was carried out using PBMCs or T cells enriched from blood (not recorded which). These receptors were collected from a man between 65 and 85 years old who had been exposed to COVID-19.

A single count supports this clone. The gene calls are TRBV9 and TRBJ2-1, with a tentative D call TRBD2 (5 bases). CDR3 size: 13 residues. The ends were cut back, 0 bases at V and 9 bases at J, with 10 bases in the middle. Germline values: CDR1 SGDLS, CDR2 YYNGEE. CDR3 amino acids: CASSVDGGLEQFF. The CDR3 bases are TGTGCCAGCAGCGTAGACGGCGGACTTGAGCAGTTCTTC. Based on the CDR3 plus reference TRBV9 and TRBJ2-1, the full variable domain is DSGVTQTPKHLITATGQRVTLRCSPRSGDLSVYWYQQSLDQGLQFLIQYYNGEERAKGNILERFSAQQFPDLHSELNLSSLELGDSALYFCASSVDGGLEQFFGPGTRLTVL.

V is TRBV5-4 and J is TRBJ1-6; 7 bases line up with TRBD1. CDR1 and CDR2 (germline): SGHNT, YYREEE (reference sequence). The length of the CDR3 is 16 residues. V gave up 0 bases and J gave up 8 bases; unmatched junction bases: 8. CDR3 in DNA: TGTGCCAGCAGCTTGGTCCTGACAGGGACATATTCACCCCTCCACTTT. It is translated as CASSLVLTGTYSPLHF.

This clone appeared a single time. The CDR3 protein is CASSLPNQGTDTQYF. The CDR3 DNA follows: TGTGCCAGCAGTCTCCCCAACCAGGGCACAGATACGCAGTATTTT. The J gene is TRBJ2-3, the V gene TRBV28; D remains unclear. There are 15 residues in the CDR3. Deletions cut 5 bases from V and 1 base from J, with 13 bases between. CDR1 is MDHEN, CDR2 SYDVKM, per germline.

The gene calls are TRBV30 and TRBJ1-1, with D perhaps matching TRBD1 (6 bases). V was clipped by 4 bases and J by 2 bases, with 11 bases between them. Germline V gene data show CDR1 as GTSNPN and CDR2 as SVGIG (reference sequence). The CDR3 has 13 amino acids. CDR3 residues: CAWTRQENTEAFF. The CDR3 nucleotides are TGTGCCTGGACACGACAGGAAAACACTGAAGCTTTCTTT.

The chain has TRBV7-2 and TRBJ2-3; D not certain. The germline V and J ends were trimmed by 1 base and 1 base, with 9 bases remaining between them. Germline-derived CDR1 and CDR2 are SGHTA and FQGNSA. CDR3 length: 15 amino acids. The CDR3 bases are TGTGCCAGCAGCTTAGACTGGTCGCGCACAGATACGCAGTATTTT. Its protein product is CASSLDWSRTDTQYF.

This chain uses TRBV3-1 (or the pseudogene TRBV3-2) with TRBJ1-2, with D tentatively TRBD1 (5 bases). V shed 3 bases and J shed 6 bases, with 8 bases lying between them. The germline gives CDR1 LGHDT, CDR2 YNNKEL (reference sequence). The CDR3 length is 12 residues. CDR3 bases: TGTGCCAGCAGCCACTGGGGCGATGGCTACACCTTC. It encodes CASSHWGDGYTF.

The V and J genes are TRBV6-2 or TRBV6-3 and TRBJ1-6; D not resolved. Germline-derived CDR1 and CDR2 are MNHEY and SVGEGT. This CDR3 is built from 14 residues. V was clipped by 2 bases and J by 5 bases, with 7 bases between them. Here the CDR3 DNA reads TGTGCCAGCAGTTACGTCGGGGATAATTCACCCCTCCACTTT. It encodes CASSYVGDNSPLHF.

The CDR3 region has the DNA TGTGCCAGTAGTATAGGGAGGACCTCCTACGAGCAGTACTTC. This gives the protein CASSIGRTSYEQYF. V and J are TRBV19 and TRBJ2-7; D is perhaps TRBD2 (5 bases). The CDR3 is made up of 14 amino acids. Germline assignment: CDR1 LNHDA and CDR2 SQIVND (reference sequence). V lost 1 base and J lost 0, with 7 bases in between.